The text below deals with one T cell receptor (beta chain). Its antigen is unidentified. Trimming stripped 8 bases from V and 0 bases from J, with 5 bases between. This CDR3 is built from 12 residues. Germline V CDR1 and CDR2: SNHLY, FYNNEI. The sample is drawn from a study of shared clonotypes between healthy human individuals. Assay: immunoSEQ multiplex PCR; the TCRdb copy retains only in-frame clones and omits some. The sample gives some 350,000 clones, approximately 79% of which show up once; approximately 10% is in the top ten. Findings and limits, study-wide: Naive subsets generally exceeded memory subsets in estimated richness.

This sequence joins TRBV2 and TRBJ2-1, with a weak D call TRBD1 (5 bases). Sample: memory CD4+ T cells sorted from blood. As to subset: CD45RA-negative fraction. This receptor was taken from a man aged 25 to 45 in good health. CDR3 protein: CASGASYNEQFF. The CDR3, as DNA: TGTGCCAGCGGGGCCTCCTACAATGAGCAGTTCTTC.